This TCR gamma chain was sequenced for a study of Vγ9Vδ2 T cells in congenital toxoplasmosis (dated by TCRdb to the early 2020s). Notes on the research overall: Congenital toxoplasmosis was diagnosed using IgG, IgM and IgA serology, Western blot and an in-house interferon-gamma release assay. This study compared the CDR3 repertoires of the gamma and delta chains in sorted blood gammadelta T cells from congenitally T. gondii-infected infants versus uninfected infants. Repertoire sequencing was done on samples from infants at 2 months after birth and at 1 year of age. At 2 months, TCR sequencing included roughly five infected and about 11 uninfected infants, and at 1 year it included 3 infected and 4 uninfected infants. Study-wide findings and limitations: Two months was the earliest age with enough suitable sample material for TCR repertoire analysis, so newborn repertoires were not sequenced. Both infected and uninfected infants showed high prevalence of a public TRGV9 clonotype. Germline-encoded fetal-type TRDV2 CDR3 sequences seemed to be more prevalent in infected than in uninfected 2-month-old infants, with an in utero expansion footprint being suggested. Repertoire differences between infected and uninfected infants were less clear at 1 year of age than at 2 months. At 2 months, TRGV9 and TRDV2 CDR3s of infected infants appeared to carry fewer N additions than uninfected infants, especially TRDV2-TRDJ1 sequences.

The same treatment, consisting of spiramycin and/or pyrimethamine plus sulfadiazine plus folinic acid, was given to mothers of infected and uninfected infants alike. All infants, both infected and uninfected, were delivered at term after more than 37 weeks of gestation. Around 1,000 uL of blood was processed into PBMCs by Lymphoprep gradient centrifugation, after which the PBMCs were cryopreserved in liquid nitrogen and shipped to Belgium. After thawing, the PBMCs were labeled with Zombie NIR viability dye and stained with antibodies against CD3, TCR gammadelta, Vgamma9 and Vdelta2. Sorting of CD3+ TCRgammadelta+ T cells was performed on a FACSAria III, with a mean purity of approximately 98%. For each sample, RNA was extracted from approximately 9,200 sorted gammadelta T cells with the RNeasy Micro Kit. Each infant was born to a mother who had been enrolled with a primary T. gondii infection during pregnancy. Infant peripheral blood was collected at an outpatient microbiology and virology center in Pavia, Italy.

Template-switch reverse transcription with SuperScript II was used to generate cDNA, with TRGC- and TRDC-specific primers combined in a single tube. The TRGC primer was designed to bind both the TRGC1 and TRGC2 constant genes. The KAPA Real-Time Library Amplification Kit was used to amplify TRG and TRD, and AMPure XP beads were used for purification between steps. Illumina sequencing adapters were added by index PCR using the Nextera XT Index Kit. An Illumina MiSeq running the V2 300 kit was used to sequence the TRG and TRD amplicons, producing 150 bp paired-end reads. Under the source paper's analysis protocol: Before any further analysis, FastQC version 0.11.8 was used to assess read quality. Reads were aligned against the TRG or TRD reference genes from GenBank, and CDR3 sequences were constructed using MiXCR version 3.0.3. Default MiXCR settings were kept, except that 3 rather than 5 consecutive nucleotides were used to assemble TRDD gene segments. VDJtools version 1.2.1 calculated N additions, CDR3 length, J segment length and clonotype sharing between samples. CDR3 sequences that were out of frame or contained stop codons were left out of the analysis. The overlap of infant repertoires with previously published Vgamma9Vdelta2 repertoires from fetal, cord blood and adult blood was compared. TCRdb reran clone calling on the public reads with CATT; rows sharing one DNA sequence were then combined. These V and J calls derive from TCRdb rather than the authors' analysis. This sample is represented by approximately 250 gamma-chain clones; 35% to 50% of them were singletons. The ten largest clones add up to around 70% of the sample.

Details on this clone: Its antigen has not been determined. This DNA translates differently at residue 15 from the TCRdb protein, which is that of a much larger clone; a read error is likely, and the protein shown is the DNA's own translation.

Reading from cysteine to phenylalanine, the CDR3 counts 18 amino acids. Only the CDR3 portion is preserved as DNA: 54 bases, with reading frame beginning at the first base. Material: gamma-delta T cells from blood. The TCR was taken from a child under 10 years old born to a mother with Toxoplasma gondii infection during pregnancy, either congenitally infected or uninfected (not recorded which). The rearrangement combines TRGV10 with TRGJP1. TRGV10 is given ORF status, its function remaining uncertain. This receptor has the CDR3 CAAWDLKPKYTTGWIKIF. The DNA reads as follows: TGTGCTGCGTGGGATCTTAAGCCAAAATATACCACTGGTTGGATCAAGATATTT.